The sequence of this T cell receptor (beta chain) was determined in a study of blood T cell repertoires in COVID-19. Overall study: PBMCs, B-cell-depleted T cells, or T cells provided the cDNA or gDNA that made up the material.

In the original processing: Amplified reference gene primers provided the basis for estimating nucleated cell counts. The data were produced by immunoSEQ multiplex PCR, yet TCRdb's version contains in-frame clones alone and is incomplete. The DNA was the basis for D and trimming; V, J and clone size are from that table. The sample includes 35,000 to 45,000 clones, 91% of them seen just once. Source material: peripheral blood. This clonotype was sampled from a woman of 80 years or more with acute or convalescent COVID-19.

CDR3 region: CASSLEGAGQPQHF. In nucleotides, the CDR3 is TGTGCCAGCAGCTTGGAGGGGGCAGGTCAGCCCCAGCATTTT. The rearrangement uses TRBV5-4 and TRBJ1-5, with 7 bases aligning to TRBD1. This CDR3 is 14 amino acids long. With V trimmed by 0 bases and J by 6 bases, 3 bases remained unmatched. CDR1 is SGHNT, CDR2 YYREEE, per germline (reference sequence).